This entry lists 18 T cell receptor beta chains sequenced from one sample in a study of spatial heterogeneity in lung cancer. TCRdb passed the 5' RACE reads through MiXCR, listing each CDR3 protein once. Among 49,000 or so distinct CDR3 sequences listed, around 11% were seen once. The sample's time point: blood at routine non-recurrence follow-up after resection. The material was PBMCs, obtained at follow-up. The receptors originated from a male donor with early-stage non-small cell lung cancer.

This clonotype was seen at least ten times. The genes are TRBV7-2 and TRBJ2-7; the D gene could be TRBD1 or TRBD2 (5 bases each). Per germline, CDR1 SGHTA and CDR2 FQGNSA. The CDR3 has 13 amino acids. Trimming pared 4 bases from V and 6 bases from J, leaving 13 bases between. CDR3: CASSSGPRFEQYF. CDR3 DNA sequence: TGTGCCAGCAGCTCGGGACCCCGCTTCGAGCAGTACTTC.

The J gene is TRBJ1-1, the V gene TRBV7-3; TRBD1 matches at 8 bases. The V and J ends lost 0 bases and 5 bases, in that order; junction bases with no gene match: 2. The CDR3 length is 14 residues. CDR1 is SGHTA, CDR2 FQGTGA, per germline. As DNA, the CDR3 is TGTGCCAGCAGCTTAACCGACAGGGGAACTGAAGCTTTCTTT. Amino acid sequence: CASSLTDRGTEAFF.

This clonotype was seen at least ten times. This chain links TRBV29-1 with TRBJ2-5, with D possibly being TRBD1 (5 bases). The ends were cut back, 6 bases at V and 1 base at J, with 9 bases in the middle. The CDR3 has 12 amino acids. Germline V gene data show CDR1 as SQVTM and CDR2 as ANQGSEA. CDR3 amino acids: CSVVDSQETQYF. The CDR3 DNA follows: TGCAGCGTCGTAGACAGCCAAGAGACCCAGTACTTC.

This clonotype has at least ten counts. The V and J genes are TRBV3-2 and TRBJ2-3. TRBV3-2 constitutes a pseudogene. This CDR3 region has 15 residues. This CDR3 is CASSQGILNTDTQYF. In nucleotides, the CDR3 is TGTGCCAGCAGCCAGGGAATCCTGAACACAGATACGCAGTATTTT.

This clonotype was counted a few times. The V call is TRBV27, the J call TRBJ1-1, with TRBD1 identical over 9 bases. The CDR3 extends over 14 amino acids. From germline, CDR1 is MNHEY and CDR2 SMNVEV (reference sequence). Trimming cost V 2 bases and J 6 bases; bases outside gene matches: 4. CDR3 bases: TGTGCCAGCAGTTTAAGGGACAGGGATCCTGAAGCTTTCTTT. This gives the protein CASSLRDRDPEAFF.

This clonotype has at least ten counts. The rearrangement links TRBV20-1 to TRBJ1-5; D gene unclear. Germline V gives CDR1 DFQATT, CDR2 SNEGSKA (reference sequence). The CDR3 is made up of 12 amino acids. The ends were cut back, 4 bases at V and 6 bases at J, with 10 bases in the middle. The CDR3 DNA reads TGCAGTGCTACCTCCTCGGTTCAGCCCCAGCATTTT. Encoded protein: CSATSSVQPQHF.

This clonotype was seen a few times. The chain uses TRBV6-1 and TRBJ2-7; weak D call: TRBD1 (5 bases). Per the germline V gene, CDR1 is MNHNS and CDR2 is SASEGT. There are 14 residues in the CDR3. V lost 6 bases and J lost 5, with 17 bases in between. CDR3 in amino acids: CASRLTPLRDEQYF. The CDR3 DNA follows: TGTGCCAGCAGATTGACGCCTCTCAGGGACGAGCAGTACTTC.

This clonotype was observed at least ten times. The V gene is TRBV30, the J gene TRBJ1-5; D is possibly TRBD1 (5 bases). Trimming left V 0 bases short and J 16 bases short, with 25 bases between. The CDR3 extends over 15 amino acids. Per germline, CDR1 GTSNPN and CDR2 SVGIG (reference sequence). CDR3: CAWSVRYGHSNQPHF. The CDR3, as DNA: TGTGCCTGGAGTGTACGGTACGGACATAGCAATCAGCCCCATTTT.

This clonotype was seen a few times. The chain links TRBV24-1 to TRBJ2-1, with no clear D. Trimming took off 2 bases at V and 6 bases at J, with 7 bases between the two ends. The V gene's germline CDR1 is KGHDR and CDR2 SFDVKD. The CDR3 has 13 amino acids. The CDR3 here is CATSDYGLNEQFF. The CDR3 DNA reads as TGTGCCACCAGTGATTACGGTCTCAATGAGCAGTTCTTC.

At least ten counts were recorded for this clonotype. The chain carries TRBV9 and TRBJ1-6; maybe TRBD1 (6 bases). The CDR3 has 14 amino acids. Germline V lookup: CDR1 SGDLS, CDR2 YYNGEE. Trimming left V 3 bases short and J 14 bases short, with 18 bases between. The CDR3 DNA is TGTGCCAGCAGCGGACCGGACAGCCCGAGCGCCCTCCACTTT. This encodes CASSGPDSPSALHF.

CDR3 nucleotides: TGTGCCAGCTTACGACAGGGTGGCCACAATGAGCAGTTCTTC. Translating it yields CASLRQGGHNEQFF. The chain carries TRBV28 and TRBJ2-1; TRBD1 matches 7 bases. CDR3 length: 14 amino acids. Per germline, CDR1 MDHEN and CDR2 SYDVKM. The ends lost 8 bases at V and 5 bases at J; junction bases unmatched: 9.

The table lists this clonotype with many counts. CDR3 coding DNA: TGTGCCAGCAGCCGCGACAGGGGGAACACTGAAGCTTTCTTT. As protein: CASSRDRGNTEAFF. J is TRBJ1-1 and V is TRBV4-2, with 8 bases that match TRBD1. V dropped 4 bases and J dropped 1; count of bases not matched to a gene: 2. This CDR3 contains 14 residues. In germline, CDR1 is LGHNA, CDR2 YNFKEQ.

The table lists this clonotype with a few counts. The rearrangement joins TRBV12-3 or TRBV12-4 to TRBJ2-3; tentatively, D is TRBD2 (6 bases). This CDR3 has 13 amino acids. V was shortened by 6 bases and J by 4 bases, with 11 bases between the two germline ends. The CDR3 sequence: CASSRSGPDTQYF. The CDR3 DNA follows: TGTGCCAGCAGCCGTAGCGGCCCAGATACGCAGTATTTT.

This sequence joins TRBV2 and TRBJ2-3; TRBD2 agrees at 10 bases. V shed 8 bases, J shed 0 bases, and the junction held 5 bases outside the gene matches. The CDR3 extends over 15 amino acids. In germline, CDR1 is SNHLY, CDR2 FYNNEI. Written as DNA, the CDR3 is TGTGCCAGCTCCTTACTAGCGGGGAGCACAGATACGCAGTATTTT. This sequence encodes CASSLLAGSTDTQYF.

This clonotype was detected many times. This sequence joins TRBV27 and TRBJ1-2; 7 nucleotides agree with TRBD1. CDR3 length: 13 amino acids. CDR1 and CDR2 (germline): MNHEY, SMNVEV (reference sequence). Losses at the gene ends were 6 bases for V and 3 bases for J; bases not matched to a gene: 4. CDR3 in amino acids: CASRDTGDYGYTF. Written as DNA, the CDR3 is TGTGCCAGCAGAGATACAGGGGACTATGGCTACACCTTC.

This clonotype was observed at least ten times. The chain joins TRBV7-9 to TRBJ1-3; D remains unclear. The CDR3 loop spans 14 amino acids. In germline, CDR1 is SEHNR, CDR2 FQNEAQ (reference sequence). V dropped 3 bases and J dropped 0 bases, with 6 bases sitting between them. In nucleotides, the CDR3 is TGTGCCAGCAGCTTGGTCAGCTCTGGAAACACCATATATTTT. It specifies CASSLVSSGNTIYF.

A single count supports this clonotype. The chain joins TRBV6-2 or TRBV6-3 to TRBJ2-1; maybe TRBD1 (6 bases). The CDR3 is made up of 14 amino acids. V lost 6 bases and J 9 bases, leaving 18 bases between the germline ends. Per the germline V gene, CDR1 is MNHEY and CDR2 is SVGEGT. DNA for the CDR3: TGTGCCAGCAGCCAGGGGCGCGGAAGGATTGAGCAGTTCTTC. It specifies CASSQGRGRIEQFF.

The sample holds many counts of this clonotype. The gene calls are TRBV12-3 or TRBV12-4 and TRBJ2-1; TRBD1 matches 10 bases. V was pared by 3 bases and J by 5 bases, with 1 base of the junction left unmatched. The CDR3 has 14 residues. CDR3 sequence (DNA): TGTGCCAGCAGTTTCGGGACAGGGGACAATGAGCAGTTCTTC. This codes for CASSFGTGDNEQFF.